These 5 T cell receptor beta chains came from one sample sequenced in a study of naive and memory T cell subsets. Study-wide results and limits: Naive repertoires, especially CD8, held a few larger clonotypes, possibly memory cells re-expressing CD45RA.

These receptors have no identified antigens. An equimolar mix of two oligonucleotides served as the beta constant-region primer for TRBC1 and TRBC2. Four rounds of PCR amplified the ligated cDNA using nested alpha and beta constant-region primers plus SP2. TCRdb recomputed calls from the UMI-ligation and nested PCR reads with MiXCR, one row per CDR3 protein. Of 150,000 or so distinct CDR3 sequences listed, roughly 23% were seen once; the top ten hold less than 0.13%. Specimen: naive CD4+ T cells from blood. These receptors all stem from a human donor in good health.

This chain joins TRBV6-1 and TRBJ1-1; D is uncertain. The V end lost 5 bases, the J end lost 0 bases, and 13 bases lay between the germline ends. Germline lookup yields CDR1 MNHNS and CDR2 SASEGT. This CDR3 spans 15 amino acids. The CDR3 nucleotides are TGTGCCAGCAGTCGCCAACAGATTTTGAACACTGAAGCTTTCTTT. Its protein is CASSRQQILNTEAFF.

The V and J genes are TRBV9 and TRBJ2-5; the match to TRBD1 covers 7 bases. Germline V gives CDR1 SGDLS, CDR2 YYNGEE. The trim removed 0 bases at V and 3 bases at J, leaving 11 bases unmatched. This CDR3 region has 17 residues. The CDR3 loop reads CASSVAPFGTAKETQYF. CDR3 sequence (DNA): TGTGCCAGCAGCGTAGCCCCCTTCGGGACAGCTAAAGAGACCCAGTACTTC. Drawing the rest from reference TRBV9 and TRBJ2-5, the complete variable domain is DSGVTQTPKHLITATGQRVTLRCSPRSGDLSVYWYQQSLDQGLQFLIQYYNGEERAKGNILERFSAQQFPDLHSELNLSSLELGDSALYFCASSVAPFGTAKETQYFGPGTRLLVL.

V and J are TRBV20-1 and TRBJ1-5; TRBD1 aligns across 8 bases. The CDR3 extends over 13 amino acids. Germline lookup yields CDR1 DFQATT and CDR2 SNEGSKA (reference sequence). Trimming at V came to 3 bases and at J to 5 bases, leaving 3 bases not matched to a gene. The CDR3 DNA sequence: TGCAGTGCTAGCAGGGGGCTCGATCAGCCCCAGCATTTT. It translates to CSASRGLDQPQHF.

In its sample, this clonotype was seen a few times. The chain couples TRBV6-5 to TRBJ2-3, with 8 positions matching TRBD1. V shed 9 bases, J shed 2 bases, and the junction held 10 bases outside the gene matches. This CDR3 is built from 15 residues. Germline V CDR1 and CDR2: MNHEY, SVGAGI. CDR3 nucleotide sequence: TGTGCCAGTTCTATCAGGGGGCCGGACACAGATACGCAGTATTTT. Its translation is CASSIRGPDTDTQYF.

This clonotype was counted many times. This rearrangement joins TRBV11-3 to TRBJ2-1; D might be TRBD2 (6 bases). Germline CDR1 reads SGHNT; CDR2 reads YENEEA. The V end lost 3 bases, the J end lost 0 bases, and 6 bases lay between the germline ends. This CDR3 has 14 residues. The CDR3 protein is CASSFGGSYNEQFF. DNA for the CDR3: TGTGCCAGCAGCTTCGGGGGCTCCTACAATGAGCAGTTCTTC.